This TCR beta chain was sequenced during a study of blood T cell repertoires in COVID-19. Study overall: The analysed material was cDNA or gDNA that came from T cells, B-cell-depleted T cells, or PBMCs.

Original analysis: Amplification of reference gene primers provided the estimated nucleated cell counts. Using immunoSEQ multiplex PCR, the repertoire was profiled, and TCRdb retains in-frame clones only, with some absent. V, J and clone size derive from that table, while D and trimming were established from the DNA sequence. The profile shows some 60,000 clones, around 67% of them singletons. A few counts support this clone. The clonotype comes from a woman aged 45-60 years with active or convalescent COVID-19. Sequencing was done on a sample of peripheral blood.

CDR3 nucleotides: TGTGCCAGCAGGTCCGGGTTGGGAAACACCATATATTTT. Translated: CASRSGLGNTIYF. This chain joins TRBV2 and TRBJ1-3; no reliable D call. Germline loops: CDR1 SNHLY, CDR2 FYNNEI. CDR3 length: 13 residues. V was clipped by 6 bases and J by 4 bases, with 10 bases between them.